Sequencing of this T cell receptor (beta chain) was carried out in a study of T cell responses to AZD1222 COVID-19 vaccine. Profiled with immunoSEQ multiplex PCR; TCRdb holds only in-frame clones, not every one. This table holds approximately 130,000 clones, 86% found once. This clone showed up just once. The CDR3 has 15 amino acids. The V end lost 2 bases, the J end lost 3 bases, and 10 bases lay between the germline ends. Germline CDR1 MNHEY, CDR2 SMNVEV (reference sequence). Sequencing used peripheral blood, obtained 28 days after the second AZD1222 dose. The chain carries TRBV27 and TRBJ2-2, with D perhaps TRBD1 (5 bases). This TCR came from an adult who received the AZD1222 COVID-19 vaccine. In nucleotides, the CDR3 is TGTGCCAGCAGTTTAGGGGCAGGGTACACCGGGGAGCTGTTTTTT. Protein sequence: CASSLGAGYTGELFF.